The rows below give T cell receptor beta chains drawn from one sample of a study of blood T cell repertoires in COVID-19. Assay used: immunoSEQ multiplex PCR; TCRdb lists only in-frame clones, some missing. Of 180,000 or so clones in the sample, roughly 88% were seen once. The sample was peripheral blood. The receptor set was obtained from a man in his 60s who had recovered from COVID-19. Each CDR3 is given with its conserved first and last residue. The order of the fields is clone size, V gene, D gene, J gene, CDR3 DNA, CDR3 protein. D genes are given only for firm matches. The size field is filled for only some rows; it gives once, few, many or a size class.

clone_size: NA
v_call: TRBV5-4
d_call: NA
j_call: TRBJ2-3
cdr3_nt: TGTGCCAGCAGGACGACGGGGGGCCCAGATACGCAGTATTTT
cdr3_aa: CASRTTGGPDTQYF

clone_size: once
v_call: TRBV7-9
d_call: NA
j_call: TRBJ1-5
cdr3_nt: TGTGCCAGCAGCTCCGGGGCGGGGGCTCTTCAGCCCCAGCATTTT
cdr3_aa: CASSSGAGALQPQHF

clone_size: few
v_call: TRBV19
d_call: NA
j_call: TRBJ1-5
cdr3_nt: TGTGCCAGTACGGACAGCCACTATAGCAATCAGCCCCAGCATTTT
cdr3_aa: CASTDSHYSNQPQHF

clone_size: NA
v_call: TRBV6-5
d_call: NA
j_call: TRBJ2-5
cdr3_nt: TGTGCCAGCCTGCGGGGCCAAGAGACCCAGTACTTC
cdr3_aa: CASLRGQETQYF

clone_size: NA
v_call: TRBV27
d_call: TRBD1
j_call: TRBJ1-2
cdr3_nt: TGTGCCAGCAGTTCCGCCCAGGGGGTGTCGTTATATGGCTACACCTTC
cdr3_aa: CASSSAQGVSLYGYTF

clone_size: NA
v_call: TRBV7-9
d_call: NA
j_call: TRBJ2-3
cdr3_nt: TGTGCCAGCAGCTTCTCCACAGATACGCAGTATTTT
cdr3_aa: CASSFSTDTQYF

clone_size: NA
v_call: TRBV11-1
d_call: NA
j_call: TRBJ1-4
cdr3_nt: TGTGCCAGCAGTCCAACGACAGACACCAGAAAACTGTTTTTT
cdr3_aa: CASSPTTDTRKLFF

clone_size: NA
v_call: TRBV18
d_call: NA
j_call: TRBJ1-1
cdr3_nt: TGTGCCAGCTCATCAGGCCAGGGTGTGAACACTGAAGCTTTCTTT
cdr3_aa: CASSSGQGVNTEAFF

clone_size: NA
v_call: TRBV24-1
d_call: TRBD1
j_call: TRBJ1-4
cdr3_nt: TGTGCCACCAGTGATTGGGGACAGGGACTAAGTAATGAAAAACTGTTTTTT
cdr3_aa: CATSDWGQGLSNEKLFF

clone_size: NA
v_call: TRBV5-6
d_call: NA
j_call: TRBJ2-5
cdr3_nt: TGTGCCAGCAGCTTAAGGGCCCGGACAGCGCAAGAGACCCAGTACTTC
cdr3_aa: CASSLRARTAQETQYF

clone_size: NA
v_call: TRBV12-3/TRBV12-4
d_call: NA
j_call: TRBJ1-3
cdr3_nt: TGTGCCAGCAGTTCCCCGGGGGGAAACACCATATATTTT
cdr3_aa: CASSSPGGNTIYF

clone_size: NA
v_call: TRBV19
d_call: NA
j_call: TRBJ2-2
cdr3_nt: TGTGCCAGTAGTATGGGGACATCCGGGGAGCTGTTTTTT
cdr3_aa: CASSMGTSGELFF

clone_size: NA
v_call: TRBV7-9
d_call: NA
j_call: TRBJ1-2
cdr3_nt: TGTGCCAGCAGCCCCCCTAGCGCCCGGAATGGCTACACCTTC
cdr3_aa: CASSPPSARNGYTF

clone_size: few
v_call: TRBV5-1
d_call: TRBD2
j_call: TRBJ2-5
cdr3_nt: TGCGCCAGCAGCTTGGACGGCAGGGAGGGAGAGACCCAGTACTTC
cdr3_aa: CASSLDGREGETQYF

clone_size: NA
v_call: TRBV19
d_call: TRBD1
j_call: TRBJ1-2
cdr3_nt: TGTGCCAGTAGTATGGACAGGGGGCGTTTTGGCTACACCTTC
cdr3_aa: CASSMDRGRFGYTF

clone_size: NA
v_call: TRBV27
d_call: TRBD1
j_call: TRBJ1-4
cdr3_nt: TGTGCCAGCAGTACCGGGACAGATAATGAAAAACTGTTTTTT
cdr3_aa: CASSTGTDNEKLFF

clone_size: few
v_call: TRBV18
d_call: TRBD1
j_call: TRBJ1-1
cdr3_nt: TGTGCCAGCTCACGCGGGACAGGGGCCGTCACTGAAGCTTTCTTT
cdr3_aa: CASSRGTGAVTEAFF

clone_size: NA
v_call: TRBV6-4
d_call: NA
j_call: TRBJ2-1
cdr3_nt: TGTGCCAGCAGTGACTCCGGGGAATCCCCCTGGGATGAGCAGTTCTTC
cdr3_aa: CASSDSGESPWDEQFF

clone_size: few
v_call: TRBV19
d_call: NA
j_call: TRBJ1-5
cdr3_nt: TGTGCCAGTAGTGCCGGACAGCCCAATCAGCCCCAGCATTTT
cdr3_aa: CASSAGQPNQPQHF

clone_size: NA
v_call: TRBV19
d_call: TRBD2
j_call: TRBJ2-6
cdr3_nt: TGTGCCAGTAGTATACCGCCCGGCCAAGCGGGAGGGGCCAACGTCCTGACTTTC
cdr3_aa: CASSIPPGQAGGANVLTF

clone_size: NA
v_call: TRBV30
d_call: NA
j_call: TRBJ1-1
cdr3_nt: TGTGCCTGGAGCCGACAGCCCATGAACACTGAAGCTTTCTTT
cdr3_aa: CAWSRQPMNTEAFF

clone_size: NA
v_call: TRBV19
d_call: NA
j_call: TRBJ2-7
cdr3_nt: TGTGCCAGTAGTTCCCGGGGAGCGGAGTCCTACGAGCAGTACTTC
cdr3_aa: CASSSRGAESYEQYF

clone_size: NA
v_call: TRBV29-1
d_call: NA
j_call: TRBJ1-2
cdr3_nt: TGCAGCGTTGAGACACGGTGGGACTATGGCTACACCTTC
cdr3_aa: CSVETRWDYGYTF

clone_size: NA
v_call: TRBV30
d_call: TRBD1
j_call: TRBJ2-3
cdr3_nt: TGTGCCTGGAGTGTCGGACAGGGCACAGATACGCAGTATTTT
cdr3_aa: CAWSVGQGTDTQYF

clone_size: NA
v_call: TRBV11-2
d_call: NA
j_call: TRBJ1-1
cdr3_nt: TGTGCCAGCAGCTTAACCAGGGCGAGCACTGAAGCTTTCTTT
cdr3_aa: CASSLTRASTEAFF

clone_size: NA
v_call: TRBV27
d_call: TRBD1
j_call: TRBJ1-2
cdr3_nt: TGTGCCAGCAGTTTCAGGGGGAACTATGGCTACACCTTC
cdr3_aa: CASSFRGNYGYTF

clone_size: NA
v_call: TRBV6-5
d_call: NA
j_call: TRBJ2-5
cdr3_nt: TGTGCCAGCAGTTACAGGCGAGCCACCGGGGAGACCCAGTACTTC
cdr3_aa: CASSYRRATGETQYF

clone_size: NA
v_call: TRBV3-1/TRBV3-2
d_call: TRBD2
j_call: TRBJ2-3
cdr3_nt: TGTGCCAGCAGCCAGACCGGACTAGCGGGGAAGACAGATACGCAGTATTTT
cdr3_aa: CASSQTGLAGKTDTQYF

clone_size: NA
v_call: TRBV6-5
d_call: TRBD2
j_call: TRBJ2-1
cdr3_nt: TGTGCCTGCGGGACTAGCAGGTATTACAATGAGCAGTTCTTC
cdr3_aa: CACGTSRYYNEQFF

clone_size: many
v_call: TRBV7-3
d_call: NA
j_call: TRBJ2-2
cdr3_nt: TGTGCCAGCAGCCCGGGGGGCTTGAACACCGGGGAGCTGTTTTTT
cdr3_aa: CASSPGGLNTGELFF

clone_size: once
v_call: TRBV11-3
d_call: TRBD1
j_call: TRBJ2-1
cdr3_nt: TGTGCCAGCAGCTTTCGCGGGACAGGGGGCTACAATGAGCAGTTCTTC
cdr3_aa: CASSFRGTGGYNEQFF

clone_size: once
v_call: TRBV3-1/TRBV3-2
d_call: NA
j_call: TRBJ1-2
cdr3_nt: TGTGCCAGCAGCGGGGCTAACAACTATGGCTACACCTTC
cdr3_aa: CASSGANNYGYTF

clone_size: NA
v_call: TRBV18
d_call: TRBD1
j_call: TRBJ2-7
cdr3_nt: TGTGCCAGCTCGCCGGACAGGGCACCCTACGAGCAGTACTTC
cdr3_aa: CASSPDRAPYEQYF

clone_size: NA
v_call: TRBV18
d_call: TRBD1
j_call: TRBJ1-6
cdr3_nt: TGTGCCAGCTCACCACAAAGCGACAGGGAATCACCCCTCCACTTT
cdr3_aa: CASSPQSDRESPLHF

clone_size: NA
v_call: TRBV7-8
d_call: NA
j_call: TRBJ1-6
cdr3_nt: TGTGCCAGCAGCTTAGAGTGGCAGAACCCTTATAATTCACCCCTCCACTTT
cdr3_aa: CASSLEWQNPYNSPLHF

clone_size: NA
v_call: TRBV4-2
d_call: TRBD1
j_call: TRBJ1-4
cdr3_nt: TGTGCCAGCAGCCAAGACAGGGGGACTGAAAAACTGTTTTTT
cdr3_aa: CASSQDRGTEKLFF

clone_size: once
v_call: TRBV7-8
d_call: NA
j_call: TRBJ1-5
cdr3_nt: TGTGCCAGCAGCTTGGGGGGGATTCTTCAGCCCCAGCATTTT
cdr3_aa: CASSLGGILQPQHF

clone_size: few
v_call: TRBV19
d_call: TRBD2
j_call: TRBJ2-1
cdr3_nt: TGTGCCAGTAGCCGGGAGGGACTCTACAATGAGCAGTTCTTC
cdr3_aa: CASSREGLYNEQFF

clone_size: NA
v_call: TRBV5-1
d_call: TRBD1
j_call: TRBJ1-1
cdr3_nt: TGCGCCAGCAGCACGAGAGACAGGGGGGATCGTTTGAACACTGAAGCTTTCTTT
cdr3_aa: CASSTRDRGDRLNTEAFF

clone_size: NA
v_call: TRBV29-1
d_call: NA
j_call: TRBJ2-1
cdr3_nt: TGCAGCGTGGCTCCGGGTGGCACCTACAATGAGCAGTTCTTC
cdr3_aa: CSVAPGGTYNEQFF

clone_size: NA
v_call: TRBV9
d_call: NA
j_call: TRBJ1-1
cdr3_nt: TGTGCCAGCAGCCCCCGAAGGAGGGAGGGCACTGAAGCTTTCTTT
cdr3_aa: CASSPRRREGTEAFF

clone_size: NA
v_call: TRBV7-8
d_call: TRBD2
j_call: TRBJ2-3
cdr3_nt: TGTGCCAGCAGCCCCCACGGGGGGGCTAGCACAGATACGCAGTATTTT
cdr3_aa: CASSPHGGASTDTQYF

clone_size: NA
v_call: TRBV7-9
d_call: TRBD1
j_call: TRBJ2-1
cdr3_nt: TGTGCCAGTGCAAGACAGGGCGTCTACAATGAGCAGTTCTTC
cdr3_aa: CASARQGVYNEQFF

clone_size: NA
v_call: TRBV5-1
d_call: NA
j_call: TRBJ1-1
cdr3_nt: TGCGCCAGCAGCTCCCACCGGGGGGGGGCTGAAGCTTTCTTT
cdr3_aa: CASSSHRGGAEAFF

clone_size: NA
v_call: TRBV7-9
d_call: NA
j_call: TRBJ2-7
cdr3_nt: TGTGCCAGCAGCTCCCCAGGCAGACCCTACGAGCAGTACTTC
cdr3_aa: CASSSPGRPYEQYF

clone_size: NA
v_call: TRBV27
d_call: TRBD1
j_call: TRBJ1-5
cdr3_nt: TGTGCCAGCAGTTTAGTCGGGACAGCCCTTTATAGCAATCAGCCCCAGCATTTT
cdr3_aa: CASSLVGTALYSNQPQHF

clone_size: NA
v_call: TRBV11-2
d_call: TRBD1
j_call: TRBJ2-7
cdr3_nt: TGTGCCAGCAGCGGGATACAGGGGGCGCATTACGAGCAGTACTTC
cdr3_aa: CASSGIQGAHYEQYF

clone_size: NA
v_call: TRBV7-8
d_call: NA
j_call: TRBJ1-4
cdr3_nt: TGTGCCAGCAGCTTAGGCGAACAGAGCTTTCGTGTTGGACTGTTTTTT
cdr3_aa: CASSLGEQSFRVGLFF

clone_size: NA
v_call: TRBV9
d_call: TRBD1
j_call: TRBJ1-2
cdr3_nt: TGTGCCAGCAGCGTCGGACAGGAGACCTATGGCTACACCTTC
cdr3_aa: CASSVGQETYGYTF

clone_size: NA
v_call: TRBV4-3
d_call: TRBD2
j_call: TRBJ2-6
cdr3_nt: TGCGCCAGCAGCCAAGAGCGGGGACCCCGGGGACTAATTGTTTCTGGGGCCAACGTCCTGACTTTC
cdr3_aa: CASSQERGPRGLIVSGANVLTF

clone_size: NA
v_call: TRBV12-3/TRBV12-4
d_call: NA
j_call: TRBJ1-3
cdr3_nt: TGTGCCAGCAGTGTGAGAGGAAACACCATATATTTT
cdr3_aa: CASSVRGNTIYF